Listed here are 8 T cell receptor beta chains from one sample, sequenced in a study of blood T cell repertoires in COVID-19. Sequenced by immunoSEQ multiplex PCR; TCRdb stores in-frame clones only, minus some. The data show about 230,000 clones, around 90% seen once. Specimen: PBMCs or T cells enriched from blood (not recorded which). These receptors were taken from a young man who had recovered from COVID-19.

The CDR3 loop reads CASSPLAGSWDEQFF. CDR3 in DNA: TGTGCCAGCAGCCCACTAGCGGGAAGTTGGGATGAGCAGTTCTTC. V usage is TRBV5-6 and J usage is TRBJ2-1; 10 positions agree with TRBD2. Unmatched junction bases numbered 9, after V lost 4 bases and J lost 8 bases. The germline V gene has CDR1 SGHDT and CDR2 YYEEEE. This CDR3 spans 15 amino acids. Full variable domain (remainder filled in from reference TRBV5-6 and TRBJ2-1): DAGVTQSPTHLIKTRGQQVTLRCSPKSGHDTVSWYQQALGQGPQFIFQYYEEEERQRGNFPDRFSGHQFPNYSSELNVNALLLGDSALYLCASSPLAGSWDEQFFGPGTRLTVL.

CDR3 DNA sequence: TGCAGCGTCGCTACAGGGTTGAGGGGGGCTTTCTTT. This translates into CSVATGLRGAFF. The chain carries TRBV29-1 and TRBJ1-1; D perhaps matches TRBD1 (6 bases). CDR1 is SQVTM and CDR2 is ANQGSEA in the germline V gene. Trimming shortened V by 6 bases and J by 11 bases, and 19 bases separated the two germline ends. CDR3 size: 12 residues.

The chain employs TRBV11-2 and TRBJ1-2, with D maybe TRBD1 (6 bases). V was cut by 2 bases and J by 8 bases, with 18 bases left in between. CDR1 is SGHAT and CDR2 is FQNNGV in the germline V gene. The CDR3 is made up of 15 amino acids. The CDR3 DNA reads as TGTGCCAGCAGCTTATTCACGGGGGGCAGTAAGGGCTACACCTTC. Protein product: CASSLFTGGSKGYTF.

V and J are TRBV4-1 and TRBJ2-7; 10 nucleotides agree with TRBD1. CDR3 size: 14 residues. Germline CDR1 is MGHRA and CDR2 is YSYEKL. V lost 3 bases to trimming and J lost 4 bases; unmatched junction nucleotides: 3. The CDR3 is CASSQDRGGYEQYF. As DNA, the CDR3 is TGCGCCAGCAGCCAGGACAGGGGGGGGTACGAGCAGTACTTC.

The rearrangement joins TRBV5-1 to TRBJ1-1, with 7 bases fitting TRBD1. Germline V lookup: CDR1 SGHRS, CDR2 YFSETQ. After removal of 4 bases from V and 2 bases from J, the junction contained 5 bases not matched to a gene. CDR3 length: 14 residues. This CDR3 is CASSRQGPNTEAFF. CDR3 DNA: TGCGCCAGCAGCCGACAGGGCCCCAACACTGAAGCTTTCTTT.

The V call is TRBV12-3 or TRBV12-4, the J call TRBJ2-7, with D hard to call. The CDR3 is 12 amino acids. V lost 1 base and J lost 5, with 6 bases in between. The CDR3 protein is CASSLVRDEQYF. As DNA, the CDR3 is TGTGCCAGCAGTTTAGTCCGGGACGAGCAGTACTTC.

The rearrangement joins TRBV28 to TRBJ2-1, with 8 bases that match TRBD2. This CDR3 comprises 15 residues. Germline V gene lookup returns CDR1 MDHEN and CDR2 SYDVKM. V gave up 4 bases and J gave up 7 bases; unmatched junction bases: 9. The CDR3 loop is CASSYLDGRANEQFF. The DNA of the CDR3 is TGTGCCAGCAGTTATCTAGACGGGAGGGCTAATGAGCAGTTCTTC.

The chain is built from TRBV19 and TRBJ1-5; 8 nucleotides line up with TRBD1. The CDR3 runs 15 residues. Germline CDR1 and CDR2: LNHDA and SQIVND (reference sequence). With 3 bases clipped from V and 0 bases from J, the junction kept 1 base outside the gene matches. This CDR3 is CASSMGTGSNQPQHF. The CDR3 DNA sequence: TGTGCCAGTAGTATGGGGACAGGTAGCAATCAGCCCCAGCATTTT.